The sequence of this TCR beta chain was determined in a study of Ad26.COV2.S vaccination and SARS-CoV-2 variants. At the level of the study: Once, or twice with 56 days between doses, Ad26.COV2.S was given intramuscularly.

TCRdb's copy holds only in-frame clones and misses some; the assay was immunoSEQ multiplex PCR. The profile shows about 280,000 clones, about 90% of them singletons. Treatment of the sample: roughly 18 received Ad26.COV2.S at low or high dose, single or two shots; several received placebo; per-sample allocation not given. Samples were taken on day 63 after the first vaccine or placebo injection. This clonotype was sampled from a person aged 18-65 years who received the Ad26.COV2.S COVID-19 vaccine or a placebo. The sample in question was peripheral blood, obtained in a trial of Ad26.COV2.S vaccine versus placebo.

CDR3 protein: CASSRPRTAQAKNIQYF. CDR3 sequence (DNA): TGTGCCAGCAGCCGACCGCGGACAGCGCAAGCCAAAAACATTCAGTACTTC. The rearrangement links TRBV5-6 to TRBJ2-4, with D perhaps TRBD1 (6 bases). Germline V lookup: CDR1 SGHDT, CDR2 YYEEEE. This CDR3 is built from 17 residues. The V and J ends lost 4 bases and 0 bases respectively, with 17 bases between them.